This record looks at one T cell receptor beta chain sequence and its context. The data were obtained in a study of blood T cells in healthy people across ages. Study information: Capture by template switching was about one barcoded beta molecule per two T cells.

Germline CDR1 and CDR2: GTSNPN and SVGIG (reference sequence). V was shortened by 0 bases and J by 10 bases, with 10 bases between the two germline ends. The CDR3 loop spans 12 amino acids. PCR was performed a second time for about 6 to 12 cycles using a sample-barcoded 5' primer and a J-beta primer mix. TCRdb re-called the 5' RACE reads through MiXCR, storing one row per CDR3 protein. The repertoire holds approximately 900,000 distinct CDR3 sequences, with roughly 29% as singletons. This sample was also put to use in a study of T cells of mothers and their children. As that study records: A few healthy Caucasian mothers and their six children were the donors.

The specimen was blood. V is TRBV30 and J is TRBJ2-1; D tentatively reads TRBD1 or TRBD2 (5 bases each). This TCR was sampled from a woman aged 40-49 years in good health. CDR3 region: CAWSVGVLEQFF. CDR3 nucleotide sequence: TGTGCCTGGAGTGTGGGGGTCCTAGAGCAGTTCTTC.